This entry concerns a single TCR beta chain. These data come from a study of blood T cell repertoires in COVID-19. The CDR3 extends over 14 amino acids. Germline V gives CDR1 SNHLY, CDR2 FYNNEI. V dropped 3 bases and J dropped 3 bases, with 11 bases sitting between them. The table came from immunoSEQ multiplex PCR; TCRdb's copy has only in-frame clones and leaves some out. The table lists about 180,000 clones, roughly 89% of them singletons. The receptor was isolated from a woman aged 40 to 55 with acute COVID-19. Sequencing used PBMCs or T cells enriched from blood (not recorded which). The rearrangement joins TRBV2 to TRBJ1-2; D perhaps matches TRBD1 (5 bases). This chain's CDR3 is CASSEWGRDYGYTF. CDR3 DNA: TGTGCCAGCAGTGAGTGGGGGAGGGACTATGGCTACACCTTC.